This is a list of T cell receptor beta chains from one sample in a study of blood T cell repertoires in COVID-19. The data were produced by immunoSEQ multiplex PCR, yet TCRdb's version contains in-frame clones alone and is incomplete. The top ten hold around 4.5% of the sample, which has around 280,000 clones, around four fifths seen once. Material: peripheral blood. These receptors were taken from a woman between 50 and 59 years old with active or convalescent COVID-19. CDR3s include the opening cysteine and the closing phenylalanine or tryptophan. Fields, in order: D gene, J gene, clone size, V gene, CDR3 DNA, CDR3 protein. D genes are given only for firm matches. Size is omitted from some rows. Given values are once, few, many or a class for expanded clones.

d_call: NA
j_call: TRBJ1-2
clone_size: NA
v_call: TRBV15
cdr3_nt: TGTGCCACCAGCATCGGGACGGGAGATGGCTACACCTTC
cdr3_aa: CATSIGTGDGYTF

d_call: TRBD2
j_call: TRBJ2-3
clone_size: NA
v_call: TRBV29-1
cdr3_nt: TGCAGCGCCGGACTAGCGGGAGGGGGAGATACGCAGTATTTT
cdr3_aa: CSAGLAGGGDTQYF

d_call: NA
j_call: TRBJ2-1
clone_size: NA
v_call: TRBV27
cdr3_nt: TGTGCCAGCAGTTTGGACGGGAGCTCCTACAATGAGCAGTTCTTC
cdr3_aa: CASSLDGSSYNEQFF

d_call: NA
j_call: TRBJ2-3
clone_size: NA
v_call: TRBV10-3
cdr3_nt: TGTGCCATCAGTGTTATCGGCAGGGCCCCAGATACGCAGTATTTT
cdr3_aa: CAISVIGRAPDTQYF

d_call: NA
j_call: TRBJ2-2
clone_size: NA
v_call: TRBV5-1
cdr3_nt: TGCGCCAGCAGCTTGGCCACCGACTTCACCGGGGAGCTGTTTTTT
cdr3_aa: CASSLATDFTGELFF

d_call: NA
j_call: TRBJ1-6
clone_size: NA
v_call: TRBV19
cdr3_nt: TGTGCCAGTAGTATAGCTGCAGGGCTCGGTTCACCCCTCCACTTT
cdr3_aa: CASSIAAGLGSPLHF

d_call: NA
j_call: TRBJ2-5
clone_size: NA
v_call: TRBV27
cdr3_nt: TGTGCCAGCAGTAGGGATATGGGTCTCGGGGGTCGGGAGACCCAGTACTTC
cdr3_aa: CASSRDMGLGGRETQYF

d_call: NA
j_call: TRBJ1-1
clone_size: once
v_call: TRBV6-5
cdr3_nt: TGTGCCAGCAGTTACGCAGGGTTAAGCACTGAAGCTTTCTTT
cdr3_aa: CASSYAGLSTEAFF

d_call: TRBD2
j_call: TRBJ2-1
clone_size: NA
v_call: TRBV10-3
cdr3_nt: TGTGCCACTCAAGGACTAGCGGGAGGACACAATGAGCAGTTCTTC
cdr3_aa: CATQGLAGGHNEQFF

d_call: TRBD2
j_call: TRBJ2-1
clone_size: once
v_call: TRBV5-5
cdr3_nt: TGTGCCAGCAGCTTGGCGACCGGGACTAGCTCACTCAATGAGCAGTTCTTC
cdr3_aa: CASSLATGTSSLNEQFF

d_call: NA
j_call: TRBJ2-7
clone_size: NA
v_call: TRBV13
cdr3_nt: TGTGCCAGCAGCTTAGGCCTAGCCTACGAGCAGTACTTC
cdr3_aa: CASSLGLAYEQYF

d_call: TRBD2
j_call: TRBJ2-1
clone_size: NA
v_call: TRBV7-9
cdr3_nt: TGTGCCAGCAGCTTAGCCCCGGGGACTAGCAACCACAATGAGCAGTTCTTC
cdr3_aa: CASSLAPGTSNHNEQFF

d_call: NA
j_call: TRBJ1-1
clone_size: NA
v_call: TRBV27
cdr3_nt: TGTGCCAGCAGTCCGGGGGATTATAGGACTGAAGCTTTCTTT
cdr3_aa: CASSPGDYRTEAFF

d_call: TRBD2
j_call: TRBJ2-1
clone_size: NA
v_call: TRBV29-1
cdr3_nt: TGCAGCGTTGTCCATCACGGGCCAGCGGGGAACAATGAGCAGTTCTTC
cdr3_aa: CSVVHHGPAGNNEQFF

d_call: TRBD1
j_call: TRBJ2-5
clone_size: NA
v_call: TRBV27
cdr3_nt: TGTGCCAGCAGTCCGACAGGGGGCCGGGTGGAGACCCAGTACTTC
cdr3_aa: CASSPTGGRVETQYF

d_call: TRBD2
j_call: TRBJ2-3
clone_size: once
v_call: TRBV14
cdr3_nt: TGTGCCAGCAGCCCCCCTGCGGGAGTATGGGATACGCAGTATTTT
cdr3_aa: CASSPPAGVWDTQYF

d_call: TRBD1
j_call: TRBJ2-5
clone_size: once
v_call: TRBV29-1
cdr3_nt: TGCAGCGGAGGGACAGCATTTCAAGAGACCCAGTACTTC
cdr3_aa: CSGGTAFQETQYF

d_call: NA
j_call: TRBJ2-2
clone_size: NA
v_call: TRBV11-2
cdr3_nt: TGTGCCAGCAGCCGAGGGCTGCCCCCTGCCGGGGAGCTGTTTTTT
cdr3_aa: CASSRGLPPAGELFF